Detailed here is one T cell receptor beta chain. This entry belongs to a study of blood T cell repertoires in COVID-19. The CDR3 sequence is 13 residues long. Germline CDR1 SGHAT, CDR2 FQNNGV. The V end lost 0 bases, the J end lost 15 bases, and 15 bases lay between the germline ends. Recovery meant two consecutive negative NP/OP PCR tests, professional clearance, or resolved symptoms. As handled by the study authors: For nucleated cells, counts were estimated from reference gene primer amplification. Profiling relied on immunoSEQ multiplex PCR, and the TCRdb table lists in-frame clones only, not all of them. The DNA gave D and trimming, while V, J and clone size come from that table. The sample carries over 200,000 clones, 70% to 90% recorded once.

J is TRBJ2-4 and V is TRBV11-2; D might be TRBD2 (5 bases). The sequence was collected from a man aged 25-45 years who had recovered from COVID-19. The sequenced material came from PBMCs or T cells enriched from blood (not recorded which). The CDR3 sequence is CASSLDPPTNLYF. CDR3 DNA sequence: TGTGCCAGCAGCTTAGATCCCCCGACTAATTTGTACTTC.